Below, 20 T cell receptor beta chains from the same sample are listed, as sequenced in a study of cytomegalovirus exposure and HLA in healthy donors. The study ran its PCR with 60 Vbeta and 13 Jbeta primers. Sequencing used immunoSEQ multiplex PCR; TCRdb keeps in-frame clones, though not all of them. This sample's table reports about 120,000 clones. The sequenced sample was PBMCs. The receptors derive from a woman in her forties in good health and CMV-seropositive.

CDR3 region: CASSRLIGVLGSGNTIYF. The CDR3 DNA reads TGTGCCAGCAGCCGCCTGATCGGGGTACTGGGGAGTGGAAACACCATATATTTT. The genes are TRBV7-2 and TRBJ1-3; the D is unclear. Germline values: CDR1 SGHTA, CDR2 FQGNSA. CDR3 size: 18 residues. The ends were cut back, 5 bases at V and 3 bases at J, with 23 bases in the middle.

The rearrangement uses TRBV2 and TRBJ2-7, with D perhaps TRBD1 (5 bases). The CDR3 is 11 residues long. Germline V gene lookup returns CDR1 SNHLY and CDR2 FYNNEI. V lost 7 bases to trimming and J lost 6 bases, with 10 bases between them. CDR3 in DNA: TGTGCCAGCAAGGGCAGGGTCGAGCAGTACTTC. Translation gives CASKGRVEQYF.

The gene calls are TRBV7-9 and TRBJ1-2, with 9 bases lining up with TRBD1. The junction had 7 bases not matched to a gene; V was cut back by 0 bases and J by 8 bases. Germline loops: CDR1 SEHNR, CDR2 FQNEAQ (reference sequence). CDR3 size: 15 residues. CDR3 residues: CASSLAGTGILGYTF. The CDR3 bases are TGTGCCAGCAGCTTAGCTGGGACAGGGATTTTAGGCTACACCTTC.

This chain connects TRBV2 to TRBJ2-2; maybe TRBD1 (8 bases). Trimming took 5 bases from V and 0 from J, leaving 19 bases between them. Germline V gene sequence: CDR1 SNHLY, CDR2 FYNNEI. The CDR3 sequence is 18 residues long. CDR3 loop: CASSQRTGRGANTGELFF. The CDR3 coding sequence is TGTGCCAGCAGTCAAAGGACAGGGAGGGGGGCGAACACCGGGGAGCTGTTTTTT. The complete variable domain, with remaining parts taken from reference TRBV2 and TRBJ2-2, reads EPEVTQTPSHQVTQMGQEVILRCVPISNHLYFYWYRQILGQKVEFLVSFYNNEISEKSEIFDDQFSVERPDGSNFTLKIRSTKLEDSAMYFCASSQRTGRGANTGELFFGEGSRLTVL.

The chain joins TRBV7-9 to TRBJ2-5; 12 nucleotides line up with TRBD1. This CDR3 region has 15 residues. CDR1 and CDR2 (germline): SEHNR, FQNEAQ (reference sequence). The junction had 11 bases not matched to a gene; V was cut back by 4 bases and J by 11 bases. The CDR3 spells CASSSVGQGAHEQYF. The CDR3 bases are TGTGCCAGCAGCTCCGTGGGACAGGGGGCGCATGAGCAGTACTTC.

The chain is built from TRBV28 and TRBJ2-3, with D possibly matching TRBD1 (5 bases). The V end lost 1 base, the J end lost 3 bases, and 11 bases lay between the germline ends. Germline loops: CDR1 MDHEN, CDR2 SYDVKM. CDR3 length: 15 residues. CDR3 in amino acids: CASSLSVGVTDTQYF. The DNA for the CDR3 is TGTGCCAGCAGTTTATCGGTAGGGGTAACAGATACGCAGTATTTT.

The chain couples TRBV7-9 to TRBJ2-3; maybe TRBD2 (5 bases). Germline CDR1 reads SEHNR; CDR2 reads FQNEAQ (reference sequence). The CDR3 covers 16 residues. Trimming shortened V by 5 bases and J by 1 base, and 16 bases separated the two germline ends. The chain's CDR3 is CASSPASTFRTDTQYF. In DNA form, the CDR3 reads TGTGCCAGCAGCCCAGCTAGCACCTTCCGCACAGATACGCAGTATTTT.

The chain uses TRBV19 and TRBJ2-3; 10 bases align to TRBD2. V lost 3 bases, J lost 4 bases, and 7 bases stayed unmatched. CDR1 is LNHDA, CDR2 SQIVND, per germline (reference sequence). The length of the CDR3 is 16 residues. CDR3 residues: CASSMGPSGSPDTQYF. In DNA, the CDR3 is TGTGCCAGTAGTATGGGTCCTAGCGGGAGCCCAGATACGCAGTATTTT.

V is TRBV10-3 and J is TRBJ1-1; D gene uncertain. Germline CDR1 and CDR2: ENHRY and SYGVKD. Trimming took off 7 bases at V and 4 bases at J, with 16 bases between the two ends. This CDR3 contains 14 residues. CDR3 sequence (DNA): TGTGCCATCAAAGTGGATAGGGCGGGCACTGAAGCTTTCTTT. This codes for CAIKVDRAGTEAFF.

The chain links TRBV30 to TRBJ2-2, with D uncertain. V gave up 4 bases and J gave up 6 bases, with 15 bases separating them. This CDR3 is 14 amino acids long. Germline-derived CDR1 and CDR2 are GTSNPN and SVGIG (reference sequence). The CDR3 DNA reads TGTGCCTGGAACCGCGGCAGTCGCGCCGGGGAGCTGTTTTTT. Protein: CAWNRGSRAGELFF.

This sequence joins TRBV2 and TRBJ2-4, with 10 bases matching TRBD1. This CDR3 comprises 17 residues. After removal of 2 bases from V and 8 bases from J, the junction contained 12 bases not matched to a gene. The germline CDR1 and CDR2 sequences are SNHLY and FYNNEI. The DNA of the CDR3 is TGTGCCAGCAGTGAATTCAGTCGACGGACAGGGGGAGACATTCAGTACTTC. This codes for CASSEFSRRTGGDIQYF. The variable domain in full, with the rest retrieved from reference TRBV2 and TRBJ2-4, is EPEVTQTPSHQVTQMGQEVILRCVPISNHLYFYWYRQILGQKVEFLVSFYNNEISEKSEIFDDQFSVERPDGSNFTLKIRSTKLEDSAMYFCASSEFSRRTGGDIQYFGAGTRLSVL.

Concerning this clone itself: The sample has other DNA sequences that encode this CDR3 too. The J gene is TRBJ2-7, the V gene TRBV5-1, with D possibly being TRBD1 (6 bases). This CDR3 region has 15 residues. Looked up from germline, CDR1 is SGHRS and CDR2 is YFSETQ. Trimming left V 2 bases short and J 5 bases short, with 17 bases between. CDR3 region: CASSLGVQGSHEQYF. The CDR3 nucleotides are TGCGCCAGCAGCTTAGGTGTACAGGGATCCCACGAGCAGTACTTC.

The V gene is TRBV2, the J gene TRBJ2-1; D not resolved. The CDR3 runs 13 residues. With 6 bases removed from V and 4 bases from J, the gap between germline ends came to 10 bases. Germline values: CDR1 SNHLY, CDR2 FYNNEI. As DNA, the CDR3 is TGTGCCAGCAGACTACTCTATTACAATGAGCAGTTCTTC. Encoded protein: CASRLLYYNEQFF.

The rearrangement joins TRBV7-9 to TRBJ2-7; TRBD2 matches 11 bases. CDR3 size: 14 residues. J gave up 2 bases and V 5 bases, and 2 bases lay outside the gene matches. Germline V CDR1 and CDR2: SEHNR, FQNEAQ (reference sequence). CDR3 sequence reads: CASSRSGRAYEQYF. The CDR3 bases are TGTGCCAGCAGCCGTAGCGGGAGGGCCTACGAGCAGTACTTC. The full variable domain, rest sourced from reference TRBV7-9 and TRBJ2-7, is DTGVSQNPRHKITKRGQNVTFRCDPISEHNRLYWYRQTLGQGPEFLTYFQNEAQLEKSRLLSDRFSAERPKGSFSTLEIQRTEQGDSAMYLCASSRSGRAYEQYFGPGTRLTVT.

This chain joins TRBV7-9 and TRBJ1-3; no reliable D call. The CDR3 has 16 residues. The V gene lost 1 base and the J gene lost 0 bases, with 10 bases spanning the gap. Germline CDR1 and CDR2: SEHNR and FQNEAQ (reference sequence). The CDR3 spells CASSLVTRSSGNTIYF. CDR3 in DNA: TGTGCCAGCAGCTTAGTCACCCGGAGCTCTGGAAACACCATATATTTT.

V and J are TRBV5-1 and TRBJ2-1, with 14 nucleotides matching TRBD2. This CDR3 comprises 17 residues. CDR1 SGHRS and CDR2 YFSETQ come from the germline V gene. Trimming took 5 bases from V and 7 from J; bases not matched to a gene: 11. CDR3 DNA: TGCGCCAGCAGTCCGGGACTAGCGGGAGCCACGGGGAATGAGCAGTTCTTC. It codes for CASSPGLAGATGNEQFF.

The gene calls are TRBV5-4 and TRBJ1-1; no clear D gene. Trimming took 0 bases from V and 1 from J, leaving 10 bases between them. From germline, CDR1 is SGHNT and CDR2 YYREEE (reference sequence). CDR3 length: 15 residues. CDR3 amino acids: CASSLVAGENTEAFF. The CDR3 nucleotides read TGTGCCAGCAGCTTGGTTGCGGGCGAGAACACTGAAGCTTTCTTT.

The genes are TRBV5-1 and TRBJ2-1; D is unresolved. The CDR3 loop spans 13 amino acids. In germline, CDR1 is SGHRS, CDR2 YFSETQ. Trimming pared 0 bases from V and 3 bases from J, leaving 4 bases between. CDR3: CASSLGNYNEQFF. The CDR3 DNA is TGCGCCAGCAGCTTGGGTAACTACAATGAGCAGTTCTTC.

The chain employs TRBV12-1 and TRBJ1-1. TRBV12-1 is a pseudogene. CDR3 length: 15 residues. Here the CDR3 DNA reads TGTGCCAGCAGCTTTTCCCCTTCCGACGGGGATGCGGCTTTCTTT. Translation gives CASSFSPSDGDAAFF.

This chain joins TRBV30 and TRBJ2-7; no definite D call. The V and J ends lost 2 bases and 3 bases respectively, with 5 bases between them. The V gene's germline CDR1 is GTSNPN and CDR2 SVGIG (reference sequence). The CDR3 length is 11 residues. CDR3 sequence: CAWSTGYEQYF. CDR3 coding DNA: TGTGCCTGGAGTACGGGCTACGAGCAGTACTTC. Supplemented by reference TRBV30 and TRBJ2-7, the full variable domain reads SQTIHQWPATLVQPVGSPLSLECTVEGTSNPNLYWYRQAAGRGLQLLFYSVGIGQISSEVPQNLSASRPQDRQFILSSKKLLLSDSGFYLCAWSTGYEQYFGPGTRLTVT.